This T cell receptor (beta chain) was identified during a study of cytomegalovirus exposure and HLA in healthy donors (dated by TCRdb to 2016 to 2017). In terms of the full investigation: An earlier analysis of some 600 of the donors reported around 280 Gb of sequence data and around 100 million unique TCR beta sequences obtained from about 179 million T cells. Around 320 gigabases of sequencing data and 70 million to 85 million unique TCR sequences were included in an early release covering roughly 700 HLA-typed donors. Of the 300 to 500 genotyped donors, 65% to 90% were placed in the genetic ancestry cluster associated with self-reported Caucasian donors. The aim of the study was to test whether cataloging public T cell receptors could identify signatures of past pathogen exposure. The study profiled the T cell repertoires of about 720 subjects by immunosequencing and related them to cytomegalovirus serostatus. Besides the first cohort of more than 650 subjects, a separate validation cohort made up of roughly 120 different subjects was used. To predict cytomegalovirus infection status, the study brought together high-throughput TCR immunosequencing, statistical association of individual TCRs with disease status, and machine learning. A later analysis re-examined previously published TCR beta repertoires from around 670 donors and added high-resolution HLA genotyping to investigate patterns of TCR occurrence. Rather than drawing on any new phenotypic data, the later analysis identified candidate immune exposures from TCR beta sequences and the way those sequences occurred across donors. To decide whether each TCR beta V gene segment behaved as functional or pseudogenic, an earlier analysis of some 540 of the donors relied on high-throughput TCR beta sequencing. Donor age, sex, ethnicity and CMV serostatus were compiled together with the repertoire data. Genome-wide SNP genotypes for about 60% of the 666 donors were used in a later genetic analysis, which treated that subset as a discovery cohort. Every discovery cohort repertoire had been produced on one sequencing platform. HLA typing covered class I and class II loci at four-digit resolution. The number of typed donors differed by locus: about 629-630 for A, B, C, DRB1 and DQB1; about 520 for DQA1; some 590 for DPA1; and some 430 for DPB1. Roughly 5 DR-DQ haplotypes were handled as single units for association and clustering because linkage in the cohort was strong. Across around 400 genotyped donors of the cohort, an average of roughly 200,000 unique TCR beta nucleotide sequences per donor were sequenced, and 15% to 20% of those sequences were non-productive. Overall study outcomes, separate from this receptor: About 17 rarely observed V segments, including chromosome 9 orphons, were excluded from the earlier analysis of several hundred of the donors because counts were too low. In a later analysis, most CMV-associated TCR beta chains were found to appear HLA-restricted, with HLA associations seemingly driven largely by CMV exposure. Correlated functional status among segregating V segments might be attributable to linkage disequilibrium, but an unknown experimental factor could not be ruled out. An association between a missense DCLRE1C variant and V-gene and J-gene trimming of TCR beta chains was found in a later genetic analysis and replicated in an independent cohort. In a later analysis, HLA-associated TCR beta chains showed more clonal expansion and lower generation probabilities than non-associated chains that were equally common. Immune exposure information for the cohort was limited to CMV serostatus. A total of roughly 160 TCR beta chains were listed by the study as associated with cytomegalovirus. In both the original and validation cohorts, the classifier was reported to diagnose cytomegalovirus status with high specificity and sensitivity. The cohort was sequenced for TCR beta chains only, and without alpha or paired-chain data the features that could be detected were limited. Compared with the approximately 670-donor mean, donors in an Asian-associated ancestry cluster had fewer N-insertions in productive TCRs, according to a later genetic analysis. A further reported finding was that TCR beta sequences accurately predicted the HLA-A and HLA-B alleles for most subjects in the first cohort. Most TCR sequences were seen in very few donors, while some public TCRs were found in many individuals. The 87-base-pair reads could not distinguish some IMGT-functional V segments, including TRBV6-2 and TRBV6-3, so those segments were excluded. A later analysis reported that several top co-occurrence clusters appeared linked to parvovirus B19, influenza, CMV and Epstein-Barr virus. In an earlier analysis of over 550 of the donors, most TCR beta V segments were observed in productive rearrangements about 87% or about 30% of the time, broadly matching IMGT annotations. A later analysis associated 16,951 TCR beta sequences with specific HLA alleles at a false discovery rate of 0.05. Presence/absence analyses assumed roughly uniform sequencing depth across donors, an assumption that may not hold. A later analysis found that TCR association rates varied across HLA loci, with DRB1 alleles showing the most associated TCRs and HLA-C alleles the fewest. When HLA alleles, especially DR and DQ, strongly co-occurred, attributing TCR associations to individual alleles was difficult. In vitro tests confirmed that three of the cytomegalovirus-associated TCR beta chains recognize cytomegalovirus antigens. Because HLA typing was unavailable for some donors at each locus, only the typed subset was used in association tests. A cluster of highly shared sequence variants was judged likely to represent a technical artifact of the sequencing pipeline. According to the authors, the approach could potentially be generalized to other disease states and immunological phenotypes.

Trimming removed 7 bases from V and 2 bases from J, leaving 9 bases between the germline ends. CDR1 and CDR2 are read off the germline V gene as SNHLY and FYNNEI. The CDR3 spans 13 residues, from the cysteine through the phenylalanine. Only the CDR3 region is kept as DNA, spanning 39 bases read in frame from base 1. The cohort was made up of approximately 670 healthy bone marrow donors. At the time of sampling, every cohort member was nominally healthy, though immune exposures that went unrecorded were likely present. The donor was CMV seropositive and belonged to the group of a few hundred seropositive cohort members. A peripheral blood sample was provided by each donor, and peripheral blood mononuclear cells were used for TCR beta sequencing. The Qiagen DNeasy Blood Extraction Kit was used to extract genomic DNA from the blood cell samples. In the case of this clone: Its recognized antigen is unknown. No per-base quality is available; no much larger clone lies one base away.

Libraries were prepared through the immunoSEQ multiplex PCR assay. The multiplex PCR relied on a mix of 60 forward primers for TCR Vbeta segments and 13 reverse primers for TCR Jbeta segments. The CDR3 region of rearranged TCR beta genes was amplified from genomic DNA with a multiplex PCR assay. The amplified TCR beta libraries were sequenced on the Illumina HiSeq System as 87-base-pair reads. In the authors' own workflow: In a later analysis, about 80 million unique TCR beta chains were counted across the 500 to 700 repertoires, and roughly 10 million of these chains were shared by at least two donors. A nearest-neighbor algorithm error-corrected the raw reads and collapsed the reads into unique sequences, merging closely related sequences to remove PCR and sequencing errors. CDR3 sequences were aligned to IMGT reference sequences to assign V, D and J gene segments. For a sequence to be retained, at least a six-nucleotide match to both a V gene segment and a J gene segment was required. Rearrangements were called productive when the CDR3 lacked stop codons and stayed in frame with V and J; all others were non-productive. Following IMGT convention, CDR3 was defined as the stretch from the second conserved V-encoded cysteine to the conserved J-encoded phenylalanine. The earlier analysis of a few hundred of the donors excluded any sequence lacking an unambiguous match to a single V gene segment. In an earlier analysis of 587 of the donors, V segments were called functional above 56.7% productive rearrangements and were called segregating when the between-donor standard deviation exceeded 5%. To diagnose cytomegalovirus status from the catalog of TCR beta chain sequences, a statistical classification framework was built. V and J gene assignment, in a later analysis, came from comparing TCR nucleotide sequences with IMGT/GENE-DB human TR gene sequences. In a later analysis, CDR3 sequences and most-parsimonious VDJ recombination scenarios were assigned using the TCRdist pipeline. In a later analysis, every TCR beta chain was defined by the combination of its CDR3 amino acid sequence and its V-gene family, and reads without a unique V-gene family were dropped. In a later analysis, fewer than 600 highly shared, low-generation-probability nucleotide sequences were removed to address suspected cross-contamination and a sequencing artifact. In a later analysis, a clonal expansion index was calculated for each public chain from normalized within-repertoire ranks of inferred template counts. In a later analysis, generation probabilities were computed with a VDJ recombination model fitted to out-of-frame rearrangements, and the resulting probabilities were checked against IGoR. A later analysis scored TCR-TCR, TCR-HLA and TCR-CMV co-occurrence with hypergeometric tests, applying a repertoire-size bias correction to TCR pairs. In a later analysis, false discovery rates were estimated by permuting HLA or CMV assignments 20 times. A later analysis grouped co-occurring TCRs with DBSCAN, adding TCRdist sequence similarity when clustering within HLA-allele-positive subsets. Co-occurrence clustering excluded repertoires with fewer than 30,000 or more than 120,000 public chains, plus five with anomalous nucleotide sharing. In its TCRdb copy, this immuneACCESS table keeps in-frame sequences only and misses some clones. Where compared with another copy, unresolved V genes explain less than half of these, and the others have no known cause. The V and J calls and clone size were taken over from that table, and D and trimming were inferred from the DNA. This sample is represented by more than 100,000 clones; about 80% of them were singletons. In total, the top ten clones hold more than 8% of the sample.

The sequence joins TRBV2 to TRBJ1-5, and perhaps TRBD1 as D gene, on 6 matching bases. The sample consisted of PBMCs. This clonotype originated in a female donor in good health and CMV-seropositive. CDR3 sequence: CASTYRGNQPQHF. The nucleotide sequence reads as follows: TGTGCCAGCACGTACAGGGGCAATCAGCCCCAGCATTTT.